This T cell receptor beta chain was found in a study of T cells in Graves' hyperthyroidism and ophthalmopathy. General study findings and limits: Among thyroid clonotypes expanded above 0.001, most also appeared in blood. With a median lead of approximately six months before onset, the model predicted ophthalmopathy. From stable hyperthyroidism, ophthalmopathy was set apart by a 13 V-J model.

Regions amplified from RNA transcripts were the TCR beta CDR3 regions. First-round RT-PCR of the TCR CDR3 relied on the HTBI primer set. TCRdb independently ran MiXCR on the multiplex PCR reads; one entry per CDR3 protein. This sample carries roughly 420,000 distinct CDR3 sequences, roughly 13% of them seen once, and the ten largest clones take less than 6.5%. Trimming removed 8 bases from V and 4 bases from J, with 14 bases in between. The germline gives CDR1 SEHNR, CDR2 FQNEAQ (reference sequence). This CDR3 contains 13 residues. The PBMCs were sourced from fresh peripheral blood (more than 8.5 ml). This clonotype has just a few counts. The target antigen is unknown.

The clonotype comes from a woman younger than 35 with Graves' hyperthyroidism. This chain links TRBV7-9 with TRBJ1-1; a weak D match, TRBD1 (5 bases). Sequencing used blood. In DNA, the CDR3 is TGTGCCAGCGGCCAGGCGGGGGGCACTGAAGCTTTCTTT. Amino acid sequence: CASGQAGGTEAFF.